This T cell receptor beta chain was sequenced during a study of beta chain features in type 1 diabetes. The study reverse transcribed the entire isolated RNA, so it sequenced expressed TCRB transcripts. Measured with immunoSEQ multiplex PCR; TCRdb has only the in-frame clones, and not every one. This repertoire shows 130,000 to 150,000 clones, 8.5% to 12% found once; its top ten account for under 1.5%. Trimming shortened V by 0 bases and J by 4 bases, and 10 bases separated the two germline ends. Germline V CDR1 and CDR2: LNHNV, YYDKDF (reference sequence). The CDR3 has 14 residues. Sequenced: naive CD4+ T cells from blood. This sequence joins TRBV15 and TRBJ2-7; D possibly corresponds to TRBD1 (5 bases). The clonotype comes from a man younger than 35 in good health. In DNA, the CDR3 is TGTGCCACCAGCAGAGATTGGACAAGTTACGAGCAGTACTTC. Amino acid sequence: CATSRDWTSYEQYF.